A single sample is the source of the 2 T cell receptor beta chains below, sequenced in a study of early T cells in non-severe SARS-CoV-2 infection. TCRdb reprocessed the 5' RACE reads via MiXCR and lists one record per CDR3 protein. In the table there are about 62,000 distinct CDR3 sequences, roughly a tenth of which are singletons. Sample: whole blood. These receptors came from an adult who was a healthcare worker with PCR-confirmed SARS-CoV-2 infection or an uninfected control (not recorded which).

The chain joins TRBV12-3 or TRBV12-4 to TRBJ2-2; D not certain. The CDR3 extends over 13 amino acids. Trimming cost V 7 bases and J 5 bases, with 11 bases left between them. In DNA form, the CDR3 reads TGTGCCAGCAACGAGGCCCCAACCGGGGAGCTGTTTTTT. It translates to CASNEAPTGELFF.

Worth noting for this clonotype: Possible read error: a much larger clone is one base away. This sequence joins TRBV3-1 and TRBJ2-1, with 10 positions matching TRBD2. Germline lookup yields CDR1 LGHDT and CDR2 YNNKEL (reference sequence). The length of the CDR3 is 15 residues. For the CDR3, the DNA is TGTGCCAGCAACCAAGCAGCGGGGGGGCATTTGCGTCAGTTCTTC. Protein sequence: CASNQAAGGHLRQFF.